This TCR beta chain was recovered during a study of shared clonotypes between healthy human individuals. About this clone: The target antigen is unknown.

Study-wide results and caveats: Some clonotypes were shared by all four sorted-subset donors, while others were not shared. The non-shared ones had lower generation probabilities than the shared ones.

The CDR3 spans 14 residues. Trimming left V 1 base short and J 6 bases short, with 10 bases between. CDR1 and CDR2 (germline): LGHNA, YSLEER. An assay was performed, and its level was deep. The data were produced by immunoSEQ multiplex PCR, yet TCRdb's version contains in-frame clones alone and is incomplete. The table has approximately 1,000,000 clones, roughly 74% seen once. The receptor was derived from a young man in good health. Some clones in this sample may be carry-over from other donors' samples. The source material was memory CD4+ T cells from PBMCs. Subset reported: CD45RA-negative fraction. V gene TRBV4-3 combines with J gene TRBJ1-5; D is unresolved. CDR3 DNA sequence: TGCGCCAGCAGCCAAGGGGGTTCCGGTCAGCCCCAGCATTTT. Encoded protein: CASSQGGSGQPQHF.